These 8 T cell receptor beta chains were sequenced from one sample in a study of T cells in localized non-small cell lung cancer. The data were produced by immunoSEQ multiplex PCR, yet TCRdb's version contains in-frame clones alone and is incomplete. The sample lists around 30,000 clones, about four fifths seen once, with 16% in the top ten. Sequenced here: peripheral blood, sampled before any cancer treatment. The source is a male donor aged 60 or over with stage III squamous cell lung carcinoma.

The chain combines TRBV9 with TRBJ2-1, with a weak D call TRBD1 (6 bases). The V end was cut by 3 bases, the J end by 9 bases, with 19 bases between. Germline-derived CDR1 and CDR2 are SGDLS and YYNGEE. This CDR3 comprises 15 residues. The CDR3 is CASSETPQGIGEQFF. The CDR3 DNA sequence: TGTGCCAGCAGCGAGACCCCACAGGGCATAGGTGAGCAGTTCTTC.

The V and J genes are TRBV6-5 and TRBJ1-1; D ambiguous. V was cut by 6 bases and J by 4 bases, with 12 bases left in between. The CDR3 totals 13 residues. Germline V CDR1 and CDR2: MNHEY, SVGAGI. The CDR3, as DNA: TGTGCCAGCAGACCCTCTACTGGCACTGAAGCTTTCTTT. This codes for CASRPSTGTEAFF.

This clone was counted only a few times. The chain uses TRBV7-8 and TRBJ1-2; TRBD1 matches 7 bases. The CDR3 spans 13 residues. The germline V gene has CDR1 SGHVS and CDR2 FQNEAQ. V was pared by 3 bases and J by 8 bases, with 6 bases of the junction left unmatched. CDR3 amino acids: CASSFDRDNGYTF. As DNA, the CDR3 is TGTGCCAGCAGCTTCGACAGGGATAACGGCTACACCTTC.

The chain recombines TRBV6-6 with TRBJ2-7; D unresolved. Trimming shortened V by 0 bases and J by 4 bases, and 13 bases separated the two germline ends. The germline V gene encodes CDR1 MNHNY and CDR2 SVGAGI (reference sequence). This CDR3 is 15 amino acids long. The DNA of the CDR3 is TGTGCCAGCAGTTACTCTCAGACAAATTATTACGAGCAGTACTTC. The encoded protein is CASSYSQTNYYEQYF.

This CDR3 reads CASSFWAGGSYNEQFF. In DNA form, the CDR3 reads TGCGCCAGCAGCTTTTGGGCGGGAGGGTCCTACAATGAGCAGTTCTTC. The J gene is TRBJ2-1, the V gene TRBV5-1, with 9 bases that match TRBD2. V trimming: 2 bases; J trimming: 1 base; junction bases outside the gene matches: 4. Germline CDR1 is SGHRS and CDR2 is YFSETQ. This CDR3 is 16 amino acids long.

V gene TRBV19 combines with J gene TRBJ2-2, with TRBD1 identical over 11 bases. The CDR3 covers 16 residues. V lost 3 bases to trimming and J lost 7 bases; unmatched junction nucleotides: 7. Per germline, CDR1 LNHDA and CDR2 SQIVND (reference sequence). The CDR3 DNA reads TGTGCCAGTAGTATTCTCGGGACAGGGGGTATCGGGGAGCTGTTTTTT. Translation gives CASSILGTGGIGELFF.

The chain uses TRBV2 and TRBJ1-4; D possibly corresponds to TRBD1 (5 bases). Trimming stripped 8 bases from V and 8 bases from J, with 15 bases between. The CDR3 totals 13 residues. Germline loops: CDR1 SNHLY, CDR2 FYNNEI. CDR3 sequence: CASLRDVPEKLFF. The DNA for the CDR3 is TGTGCCAGCCTCCGGGACGTTCCAGAAAAACTGTTTTTT.

V usage is TRBV23-1 and J usage is TRBJ2-1, with D perhaps TRBD1 or TRBD2 (5 bases each). TRBV23-1 is assigned to the ORF class and has an uncertain function. V was pared by 0 bases and J by 9 bases, with 21 bases between. This CDR3 is 17 amino acids long. In DNA form, the CDR3 reads TGCGCCAGCAGTCAATCCAGTCAATCCGGGACCTGGGGTGAGCAGTTCTTC. It translates to CASSQSSQSGTWGEQFF.